This record covers a single T cell receptor beta chain. Profiling relied on immunoSEQ multiplex PCR, and the TCRdb table lists in-frame clones only, not all of them. Among roughly 240,000 clones listed, about four fifths were seen once. All enrollees were roughly 18 to 90 years old and from under 25 US areas. Participants reported their clinical history, and cohort assignment relied on those reports. The source of the sample is a study of blood T cell repertoires in COVID-19. The CDR3 is made up of 15 amino acids. V was trimmed by 1 base and J by 8 bases, leaving 17 bases between them. CDR1 and CDR2 from the germline V gene are KGHSH and LQKENI.

V usage is TRBV18 and J usage is TRBJ1-2; no reliable D call. Source material: PBMCs or T cells enriched from blood (not recorded which). This clonotype originated in a woman between 40 and 50 years old who had been exposed to COVID-19. CDR3 nucleotides: TGTGCCAGCTCACCACTCCGGGAGGGCTCTGGAGGCTACACCTTC. It translates to CASSPLREGSGGYTF. Full variable domain (outside the CDR3, taken from reference TRBV18 and TRBJ1-2): NAGVMQNPRHLVRRRGQEARLRCSPMKGHSHVYWYRQLPEEGLKFMVYLQKENIIDESGMPKERFSAEFPKEGPSILRIQQVVRGDSAAYFCASSPLREGSGGYTFGSGTRLTVV.